A single sample gave rise to the 26 T cell receptor beta chains below, sequenced in a study of PD-L1 blockade in urothelial cancer. Sequencing used immunoSEQ multiplex PCR; TCRdb keeps in-frame clones, though not all of them. The table has more than 45,000 clones, approximately 80% seen once. The sample here was PBMCs, taken around atezolizumab (anti-PD-L1) treatment. These receptors all stem from a man aged 70 or older with urothelial cancer.

V usage is TRBV6-5 and J usage is TRBJ2-5; TRBD2 aligns across 7 bases. V shed 2 bases, J shed 0 bases, and the junction held 3 bases outside the gene matches. Germline values: CDR1 MNHEY, CDR2 SVGAGI. This CDR3 contains 15 residues. In nucleotides, the CDR3 is TGTGCCAGCAGTTACGGTCTAGCGGACCAAGAGACCCAGTACTTC. Translating it yields CASSYGLADQETQYF.

V is TRBV7-3 and J is TRBJ2-3; D possibly corresponds to TRBD1 (5 bases). The germline V and J ends were trimmed by 2 bases and 1 base, with 7 bases remaining between them. The CDR3 runs 14 residues. Germline CDR1 SGHTA, CDR2 FQGTGA. The CDR3 nucleotides read TGTGCCAGCAGCTTACAAGGGGGCACAGATACGCAGTATTTT. Its translation is CASSLQGGTDTQYF.

The chain combines TRBV10-3 with TRBJ2-1, with 9 bases that match TRBD2. V shed 7 bases and J 7 bases; nucleotides not matched to a gene: 11. This CDR3 region has 15 residues. The germline CDR1 and CDR2 sequences are ENHRY and SYGVKD. The CDR3 sequence: CAINRSGRRDNEQFF. In DNA form, the CDR3 reads TGTGCCATCAATCGTAGCGGGAGAAGGGATAATGAGCAGTTCTTC.

The chain couples TRBV6-1 to TRBJ2-7; TRBD1 is a possible D gene (6 bases). The V gene lost 0 bases and the J gene lost 6 bases, with 15 bases spanning the gap. This CDR3 contains 15 residues. Germline lookup yields CDR1 MNHNS and CDR2 SASEGT. This chain's CDR3 is CASSEAGQGIGEQYF. In DNA form, the CDR3 reads TGTGCCAGCAGTGAAGCTGGGCAGGGGATCGGCGAGCAGTACTTC.

This chain's CDR3 is CASSLGTASGNTIYF. Written as DNA, the CDR3 is TGCGCCAGCAGCTTGGGGACAGCCTCTGGAAACACCATATATTTT. This sequence joins TRBV5-1 and TRBJ1-3; D is perhaps TRBD1 (6 bases). V was pared by 0 bases and J by 0 bases, with 7 bases between. Germline CDR1 and CDR2: SGHRS and YFSETQ. This CDR3 comprises 15 residues.

The V call is TRBV19, the J call TRBJ2-5; TRBD2 matches 7 bases. The CDR3 contains 14 residues. CDR1 and CDR2 (germline): LNHDA, SQIVND (reference sequence). Trimming removed 5 bases from V and 5 bases from J; junction bases left unmatched: 8. The CDR3 sequence is CASSRGLRGETQYF. CDR3 nucleotides: TGTGCCAGTAGTCGGGGTTTGCGGGGGGAGACCCAGTACTTC.

The chain recombines TRBV30 with TRBJ2-7, with 7 bases lining up with TRBD1. Germline CDR1 and CDR2: GTSNPN and SVGIG (reference sequence). The CDR3 has 15 residues. V dropped 2 bases and J dropped 6; count of bases not matched to a gene: 13. For the CDR3, the DNA is TGTGCCTGGAGTCCCCCCCGACCCTCAGGGGGCGAGCAGTACTTC. Its protein is CAWSPPRPSGGEQYF.

This clone was detected once. The rearrangement links TRBV5-1 to TRBJ2-3; possibly TRBD2 for D (5 bases). The V end lost 4 bases, the J end lost 2 bases, and 26 bases lay between the germline ends. Germline V gene sequence: CDR1 SGHRS, CDR2 YFSETQ. This CDR3 has 19 residues. The CDR3 sequence is CASSPEPGRPPLYTDTQYF. The DNA for the CDR3 is TGCGCCAGCAGCCCGGAACCGGGGAGACCCCCGCTATACACAGATACGCAGTATTTT.

The genes are TRBV6-8 and TRBJ2-7; tentative D call: TRBD2 (6 bases). Germline V lookup: CDR1 MNHGY, CDR2 SAAAGT. The germline V and J ends were trimmed by 2 bases and 2 bases, with 13 bases remaining between them. This CDR3 region has 15 residues. CDR3 in DNA: TGTGCCAGCAGTTACGGGTGGGGGGACCCCTACGAGCAGTACTTC. As protein: CASSYGWGDPYEQYF.

By frequency in the sample, this clone is medium-sized. CDR3 nucleotides: TGTGCCAGCAGTTACAGGGGGATCTACGAGCAGTACTTC. Translated, it gives CASSYRGIYEQYF. The chain has TRBV6-5 and TRBJ2-7; a weak D match, TRBD1 (6 bases). V shed 2 bases and J shed 3 bases, with 8 bases lying between them. Germline V lookup: CDR1 MNHEY, CDR2 SVGAGI. This CDR3 is built from 13 residues.

The V gene is TRBV5-5, the J gene TRBJ2-1; maybe TRBD2 (5 bases). The CDR3 has 15 amino acids. V lost 0 bases and J 4 bases, leaving 11 bases between the germline ends. CDR1 is SGHKS and CDR2 is YYEKEE in the germline V gene (reference sequence). CDR3 loop: CASSLEGVVYNEQFF. Here the CDR3 DNA reads TGTGCCAGCAGCTTGGAGGGAGTGGTATACAATGAGCAGTTCTTC. Variable domain in full (rest from reference TRBV5-5 and TRBJ2-1): DAGVTQSPTHLIKTRGQQVTLRCSPISGHKSVSWYQQVLGQGPQFIFQYYEKEERGRGNFPDRFSARQFPNYSSELNVNALLLGDSALYLCASSLEGVVYNEQFFGPGTRLTVL.

The rearrangement uses TRBV7-3 and TRBJ2-5, with 12 bases aligning to TRBD2. Trimming at V came to 8 bases and at J to 4 bases, leaving 8 bases not matched to a gene. The CDR3 loop spans 15 amino acids. Germline CDR1 and CDR2: SGHTA and FQGTGA. The CDR3 here is CASGPSGRAGETQYF. CDR3 DNA: TGTGCCAGCGGTCCTAGCGGGAGGGCGGGAGAGACCCAGTACTTC.

The gene calls are TRBV19 and TRBJ1-5; possible D gene TRBD1, 5 bases. This CDR3 has 14 residues. Per the germline V gene, CDR1 is LNHDA and CDR2 is SQIVND (reference sequence). The V end was cut by 1 base, the J end by 4 bases, with 8 bases between. The CDR3 here is CASSIGQGNQPQHF. Here the CDR3 DNA reads TGTGCCAGTAGTATAGGGCAGGGAAATCAGCCCCAGCATTTT.

V is TRBV5-1 and J is TRBJ2-5, with 14 bases matching TRBD2. J lost 7 bases, V lost 4 bases, and 12 bases had no gene match. In germline, CDR1 is SGHRS, CDR2 YFSETQ. The CDR3 runs to 17 residues. This CDR3 is CASSTGLAGVHLGTQYF. The CDR3 nucleotides are TGCGCCAGCAGCACGGGACTAGCGGGAGTTCATTTGGGGACCCAGTACTTC. The full variable domain, in which reference TRBV5-1 and TRBJ2-5 provide the parts outside the CDR3, is KAGVTQTPRYLIKTRGQQVTLSCSPISGHRSVSWYQQTPGQGLQFLFEYFSETQRNKGNFPGRFSGRQFSNSRSEMNVSTLELGDSALYLCASSTGLAGVHLGTQYFGPGTRLLVL.

The V call is TRBV28, the J call TRBJ2-3, with 11 positions matching TRBD2. Trimming at V came to 2 bases and at J to 5 bases, leaving 6 bases not matched to a gene. The CDR3 is 16 residues long. Germline V gives CDR1 MDHEN, CDR2 SYDVKM. The DNA of the CDR3 is TGTGCCAGCAGTTTAGTACTAGCGGGAGTCCAAGATACGCAGTATTTT. This encodes CASSLVLAGVQDTQYF.

The chain carries TRBV19 and TRBJ2-3; D unclear. Per germline, CDR1 LNHDA and CDR2 SQIVND (reference sequence). The ends were cut back, 6 bases at V and 1 base at J, with 11 bases in the middle. The CDR3 spans 14 residues. CDR3 bases: TGTGCCAGTAGCCTACCTCTAGGCACAGATACGCAGTATTTT. This codes for CASSLPLGTDTQYF.

The rearrangement links TRBV19 to TRBJ2-7, with a possible D match to TRBD2 (5 bases). Between the trimmed V and J ends, which lost 5 bases and 0 bases, there was a span of 11 bases. This CDR3 spans 14 amino acids. Per germline, CDR1 LNHDA and CDR2 SQIVND (reference sequence). CDR3 sequence reads: CASSPRTVSYEQYF. The CDR3 bases are TGTGCCAGTAGTCCCCGGACTGTCTCCTACGAGCAGTACTTC. Based on the CDR3 plus reference TRBV19 and TRBJ2-7, the full variable domain is DGGITQSPKYLFRKEGQNVTLSCEQNLNHDAMYWYRQDPGQGLRLIYYSQIVNDFQKGDIAEGYSVSREKKESFPLTVTSAQKNPTAFYLCASSPRTVSYEQYFGPGTRLTVT.

The J gene is TRBJ2-5, the V gene TRBV19; TRBD1 aligns across 7 bases. V lost 7 bases, J lost 0 bases, and 8 bases stayed unmatched. This CDR3 is built from 15 residues. Germline V gives CDR1 LNHDA, CDR2 SQIVND (reference sequence). CDR3 bases: TGTGCCAGTAACCTCCGGACAGGAGACCAAGAGACCCAGTACTTC. Translating it yields CASNLRTGDQETQYF.

This clone turned up a few times. CDR3 DNA: TGCGCCAGCAGCTTGAGACGATCGGGAGGTGAAGCTTTCTTT. Translation: CASSLRRSGGEAFF. This chain connects TRBV5-1 to TRBJ1-1, with D unclear. Trimming pared 1 base from V and 7 bases from J, leaving 14 bases between. Germline V lookup: CDR1 SGHRS, CDR2 YFSETQ. The length of the CDR3 is 14 residues.

The rearrangement uses TRBV5-1 and TRBJ2-1; 7 bases align to TRBD2. The V gene's germline CDR1 is SGHRS and CDR2 YFSETQ. Losses at the gene ends were 0 bases for V and 9 bases for J; bases not matched to a gene: 9. The CDR3 length is 15 residues. CDR3 DNA sequence: TGCGCCAGCAGCTTGGAGGCGGGAGTTCGCGGTGAGCAGTTCTTC. Its protein is CASSLEAGVRGEQFF.

The chain links TRBV7-3 to TRBJ2-1; 12 bases fit TRBD1. In germline, CDR1 is SGHTA, CDR2 FQGTGA. The CDR3 is made up of 20 amino acids. J was trimmed by 7 bases and V by 1 base; bases with no gene match: 17. Here the CDR3 reads CASSLRGGTGGVPGTNEQFF. The DNA of the CDR3 is TGTGCCAGCAGCTTAAGAGGGGGGACAGGGGGCGTCCCGGGTACAAATGAGCAGTTCTTC.

The V and J genes are TRBV5-1 and TRBJ2-3; 8 positions match TRBD2. The CDR3 contains 19 residues. The germline V gene has CDR1 SGHRS and CDR2 YFSETQ. Losses at the gene ends were 1 base for V and 3 bases for J; bases not matched to a gene: 16. CDR3: CASSLSLLTGGAPTDTQYF. CDR3 nucleotide sequence: TGCGCCAGCAGCTTGTCCCTCTTAACGGGGGGGGCCCCTACAGATACGCAGTATTTT.

This rearrangement joins TRBV12-5 to TRBJ2-5, with D unclear. Trimming took 2 bases from V and 1 from J, leaving 5 bases between them. Germline lookup yields CDR1 LGHNT and CDR2 FRNRAP. The CDR3 runs 13 residues. CDR3 DNA: TGTGCTAGTGGTTTGAGCCCCCAAGAGACCCAGTACTTC. Its protein is CASGLSPQETQYF.

The chain links TRBV28 to TRBJ2-7, with 7 bases fitting TRBD2. Losses at the gene ends were 3 bases for V and 3 bases for J; bases not matched to a gene: 2. The CDR3 sequence is 13 residues long. Germline CDR1 MDHEN, CDR2 SYDVKM. The CDR3 bases are TGTGCCAGCAGTTTGTGGACTAGCTACGAGCAGTACTTC. Protein sequence: CASSLWTSYEQYF. The full variable domain, with the rest looked up from reference TRBV28 and TRBJ2-7, is DVKVTQSSRYLVKRTGEKVFLECVQDMDHENMFWYRQDPGLGLRLIYFSYDVKMKEKGDIPEGYSVSREKKERFSLILESASTNQTSMYLCASSLWTSYEQYFGPGTRLTVT.

The chain uses TRBV18 and TRBJ2-7; 10 bases agree with TRBD2. The CDR3 loop spans 13 amino acids. Unmatched junction bases numbered 5, after V lost 6 bases and J lost 6 bases. CDR1 and CDR2 (germline): KGHSH, LQKENI. CDR3: CASSLAGAREQYF. For the CDR3, the DNA is TGTGCCAGCTCTCTAGCGGGAGCACGCGAGCAGTACTTC.

The rearrangement uses TRBV6-5 and TRBJ2-2, with a weak D call TRBD1 (5 bases). Germline V gives CDR1 MNHEY, CDR2 SVGAGI. This CDR3 contains 15 residues. V was shortened by 6 bases and J by 3 bases, with 14 bases between the two germline ends. The CDR3 is CASRPPGPYTGELFF. The CDR3 DNA reads as TGTGCCAGCAGACCTCCAGGGCCCTACACCGGGGAGCTGTTTTTT.